This T cell receptor (beta chain) was recorded in a study of beta chain features in type 1 diabetes. The overall study: Summed over all samples, the examined sorted cells came to fewer than 120 million. The study, taken as a whole, reports: Compared to healthy donors, patients appeared to have naive, central memory and Treg TCRB repertoires that were more alike. Researchers could not determine here whether HLA type influences TCRB rearrangement.

Concerning this clone: Its antigen is not known.

Each of the CD4+ naive, central memory, regulatory and stem cell-like memory populations was sorted via CD45RO/CCR7/CD25/CD127/CD95/CD27. Germline loops: CDR1 LNHNV, CDR2 YYDKDF (reference sequence). V lost 1 base, J lost 2 bases, and 9 bases lay in between. The CDR3 is 15 amino acids. All of the isolated RNA was reverse transcribed, so expressed TCRB transcripts were sequenced. Only in-frame clones appear in the TCRdb table, and some are missing; sequencing was by immunoSEQ multiplex PCR. This sample has about 450,000 clones, with over 9.5% found just once. The clonotype originates from a woman aged 18 to 35 in good health. The J gene is TRBJ2-4, the V gene TRBV15; TRBD2 might be the D (5 bases). Sequencing was done on a sample of naive CD4+ T cells from blood. CDR3 residues: CATSRGGLTKNIQYF. The DNA of the CDR3 is TGTGCCACCAGCAGAGGCGGGTTGACCAAAAACATTCAGTACTTC.